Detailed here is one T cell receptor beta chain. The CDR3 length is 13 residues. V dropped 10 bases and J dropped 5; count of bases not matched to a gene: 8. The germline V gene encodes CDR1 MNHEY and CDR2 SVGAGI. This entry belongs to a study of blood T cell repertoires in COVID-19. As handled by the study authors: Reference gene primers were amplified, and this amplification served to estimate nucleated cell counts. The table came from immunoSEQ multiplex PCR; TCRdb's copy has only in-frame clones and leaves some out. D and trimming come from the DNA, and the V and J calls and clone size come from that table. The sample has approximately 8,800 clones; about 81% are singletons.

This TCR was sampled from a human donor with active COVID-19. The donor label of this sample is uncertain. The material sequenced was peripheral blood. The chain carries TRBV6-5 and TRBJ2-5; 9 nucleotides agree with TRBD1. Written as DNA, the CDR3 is TGTGCCATCATAAGACAGGGGGAGGAGACCCAGTACTTC. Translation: CAIIRQGEETQYF.